This entry lists 13 T cell receptor beta chains sequenced from one sample in a study of T-cell reconstitution after alpha-beta-depleted transplantation in children. The library targeted TCRbeta and was prepared with unique molecular identifiers. From the PCR reads, TCRdb called clonotypes with MiXCR, one entry per CDR3 protein. This table has 190,000 or so distinct CDR3 sequences, 6.5% to 7.5% appearing once. The starting material was PBMCs from the stem cell graft donor, obtained from the stem cell graft. These receptors originate from a human donor who donated a stem cell graft to a child with Wiskott-Aldrich syndrome.

This clonotype was counted many times. The genes are TRBV5-6 and TRBJ2-5, with D uncertain. Looked up from germline, CDR1 is SGHDT and CDR2 is YYEEEE. The CDR3 has 16 amino acids. Trimming took 4 bases from V and 2 from J, leaving 18 bases between them. The CDR3 here is CASSPYPGELQETQYF. DNA of the CDR3: TGTGCCAGCAGCCCTTACCCTGGGGAACTACAAGAGACCCAGTACTTC.

In its sample, this clonotype was seen many times. The chain recombines TRBV11-3 with TRBJ1-1; D unresolved. There are 13 residues in the CDR3. Trimming cost V 4 bases and J 3 bases, with 9 bases left between them. Germline CDR1 is SGHNT and CDR2 is YENEEA. The CDR3 DNA reads TGTGCCAGCAGCTCCCTTAGGGACACTGAAGCTTTCTTT. Protein product: CASSSLRDTEAFF.

This clonotype was counted ten times or more. The chain recombines TRBV4-3 with TRBJ2-1; 7 positions agree with TRBD2. Germline V gene lookup returns CDR1 LGHNA and CDR2 YSLEER. The V and J ends lost 1 base and 1 base, in that order; junction bases with no gene match: 4. The CDR3 totals 16 residues. The CDR3 sequence: CASSQGVGGSYNEQFF. The CDR3 DNA reads as TGCGCCAGCAGCCAAGGTGTGGGAGGGTCCTACAATGAGCAGTTCTTC.

This rearrangement joins TRBV7-9 to TRBJ2-7, with D uncertain. CDR3 size: 14 residues. CDR1 SEHNR and CDR2 FQNEAQ come from the germline V gene (reference sequence). V shed 3 bases and J shed 0 bases, with 9 bases lying between them. CDR3 residues: CASSLRTDSYEQYF. The CDR3 region has the DNA TGTGCCAGCAGCTTGCGGACGGACTCCTACGAGCAGTACTTC.

This clonotype was counted many times. This rearrangement joins TRBV7-9 to TRBJ2-1; perhaps TRBD1 as D (6 bases). Germline V gives CDR1 SEHNR, CDR2 FQNEAQ (reference sequence). V was pared by 6 bases and J by 5 bases, with 14 bases between. The CDR3 loop spans 14 amino acids. Here the CDR3 reads CASRQQGGHNEQFF. For the CDR3, the DNA is TGTGCCAGCAGGCAACAGGGTGGTCACAATGAGCAGTTCTTC.

The chain uses TRBV30 and TRBJ2-3; TRBD2 matches 14 bases. The V gene end was trimmed by 2 bases and the J gene end by 0 bases; junction bases not matched to a gene: 7. The CDR3 runs to 18 residues. Germline V gives CDR1 GTSNPN, CDR2 SVGIG (reference sequence). The CDR3 loop is CAWSSGRTSGGSTDTQYF. In DNA, the CDR3 is TGTGCCTGGAGTTCCGGGCGGACTAGCGGGGGGAGCACAGATACGCAGTATTTT.

This clonotype was observed at least ten times. J is TRBJ2-1 and V is TRBV10-3; 8 nucleotides agree with TRBD1. Trimming took 0 bases from V and 6 from J; bases not matched to a gene: 4. CDR3 length: 15 amino acids. Per the germline V gene, CDR1 is ENHRY and CDR2 is SYGVKD. CDR3 DNA: TGTGCCATCAGTGAGTCGAGACAGGGGAGCAATGAGCAGTTCTTC. The encoded protein is CAISESRQGSNEQFF.

This clonotype occurred many times. J is TRBJ1-2 and V is TRBV12-3 or TRBV12-4; D remains ambiguous. V was pared by 2 bases and J by 2 bases, with 0 bases between. The CDR3 consists of 11 residues. The CDR3 DNA is TGTGCCAGCAGTTTAAACTATGGCTACACCTTC. Amino acids: CASSLNYGYTF.

This clonotype was picked up many times. The chain joins TRBV4-2 to TRBJ2-1, with D perhaps TRBD2 (5 bases). The CDR3 is 14 residues long. V lost 4 bases and J 5 bases, leaving 12 bases between the germline ends. Germline CDR1 reads LGHNA; CDR2 reads YNFKEQ. The CDR3 loop is CASSPSSRHNEQFF. CDR3 in DNA: TGTGCCAGCAGCCCATCTAGCAGACACAATGAGCAGTTCTTC.

At least ten counts were recorded for this clonotype. V is TRBV12-3 or TRBV12-4 and J is TRBJ1-1, with D hard to call. The germline V and J ends were trimmed by 7 bases and 4 bases, with 13 bases remaining between them. This CDR3 region has 13 residues. CDR3 amino acids: CASTDGRFTEAFF. CDR3 coding DNA: TGTGCCAGCACCGATGGACGGTTCACTGAAGCTTTCTTT.

This clonotype showed up many times. V and J are TRBV20-1 and TRBJ2-2, with 7 bases that match TRBD2. From germline, CDR1 is DFQATT and CDR2 SNEGSKA (reference sequence). This CDR3 comprises 14 residues. V shed 5 bases, J shed 6 bases, and the junction held 9 bases outside the gene matches. The DNA for the CDR3 is TGCAGTGCTCCCTCGAACCTAGCGGCCGGGGAGCTGTTTTTT. It is translated as CSAPSNLAAGELFF.

The sample holds a few counts of this clonotype. The chain recombines TRBV28 with TRBJ2-6; D possibly matches TRBD1 or TRBD2 (7 bases each). V was clipped by 3 bases and J by 10 bases, with 19 bases between them. Germline-derived CDR1 and CDR2 are MDHEN and SYDVKM. The CDR3 totals 16 residues. DNA for the CDR3: TGTGCCAGCAGTTTTCCGGGGGAGGGACAGCTAAACGTCCTGACTTTC. Translation gives CASSFPGEGQLNVLTF. The full variable domain, with the rest looked up from reference TRBV28 and TRBJ2-6, is DVKVTQSSRYLVKRTGEKVFLECVQDMDHENMFWYRQDPGLGLRLIYFSYDVKMKEKGDIPEGYSVSREKKERFSLILESASTNQTSMYLCASSFPGEGQLNVLTFGAGSRLTVL.

The chain recombines TRBV18 with TRBJ2-3; 8 bases fit TRBD1. The CDR3 is 15 amino acids. V lost 3 bases and J lost 0; bases outside the gene matches: 2. The germline gives CDR1 KGHSH, CDR2 LQKENI. The chain's CDR3 is CASSPGTGSTDTQYF. The DNA of the CDR3 is TGTGCCAGCTCACCCGGGACAGGAAGCACAGATACGCAGTATTTT.